This TCR beta chain comes out of a study of blood T cell repertoires in COVID-19. Across the study: The United States, Italy and Spain provided the acute and convalescent COVID-19 samples. In each case, the material was cDNA or gDNA derived from T cells, B-cell-depleted T cells, or PBMCs.

Germline assignment: CDR1 LGHDT and CDR2 YNNKEL (reference sequence). This CDR3 region has 16 residues. V trimming: 4 bases; J trimming: 6 bases; junction bases outside the gene matches: 11. As processed by the authors: The authors estimated nucleated cell counts from reference gene primer amplification. Data came from immunoSEQ multiplex PCR; TCRdb stores just in-frame clones and leaves some out. V and J calls and clone size are given by that table; D and trimming were obtained from the DNA. The sample holds 40,000 to 60,000 clones; about four fifths are singletons and the top ten take around 1.6%. A single count supports this clone.

This sequence joins TRBV3-1 (or the pseudogene TRBV3-2) and TRBJ1-5; the match to TRBD1 covers 8 bases. This clonotype originated in a middle-aged man with acute or convalescent COVID-19. Sequencing was performed on peripheral blood. CDR3 amino acids: CASSLSWDRTSQPQHF. The DNA for the CDR3 is TGTGCCAGCAGCCTGTCCTGGGACAGGACGAGTCAGCCCCAGCATTTT.